These 14 T cell receptor beta chains were sequenced from one sample in a study of identical twins. Using its own MiXCR run on the 5' RACE reads, TCRdb lists one record per CDR3 protein. The profile shows 1.5 million or so distinct CDR3 sequences, about 32% of them singletons. Sequencing used cord blood. Receptors were obtained from a newborn girl in good health.

This clonotype is a singleton in its sample. The chain has TRBV20-1 and TRBJ2-5; D is unclear. The CDR3 is 12 residues long. The V and J ends lost 1 base and 1 base respectively, with 4 bases between them. Germline values: CDR1 DFQATT, CDR2 SNEGSKA (reference sequence). CDR3 nucleotide sequence: TGCAGTGCTAGAGTGTCCCAAGAGACCCAGTACTTC. Translation: CSARVSQETQYF.

This clonotype appeared a few times. This chain connects TRBV6-1 to TRBJ1-4; D might be TRBD1 (6 bases). This CDR3 comprises 15 residues. Trimming stripped 1 base from V and 7 bases from J, with 13 bases between. Germline V gene lookup returns CDR1 MNHNS and CDR2 SASEGT. Written as DNA, the CDR3 is TGTGCCAGCAGTGAAGGGCAGGGAGGGGGTGAAAAACTGTTTTTT. Its translation is CASSEGQGGGEKLFF.

The CDR3 loop is CASSWRTANQPQHF. CDR3 DNA: TGTGCCAGCAGTTGGAGGACGGCCAATCAGCCCCAGCATTTT. The J gene is TRBJ1-5, the V gene TRBV2; no definite D call. V was pared by 5 bases and J by 3 bases, with 11 bases between. Germline V lookup: CDR1 SNHLY, CDR2 FYNNEI. This CDR3 is 14 amino acids long.

The V call is TRBV28, the J call TRBJ2-3, with 14 nucleotides matching TRBD2. Germline V gene data show CDR1 as MDHEN and CDR2 as SYDVKM. This CDR3 spans 18 amino acids. Losses at the gene ends were 5 bases for V and 6 bases for J; bases not matched to a gene: 13. The CDR3 bases are TGTGCCAGCAGTCCCCCACTTGGGACTAGCGGGAGAGGGGATACGCAGTATTTT. Its translation is CASSPPLGTSGRGDTQYF.

As for this clonotype: Its ends do not fully match the called genes, so a read error is possible. The rearrangement uses TRBV25-1 and TRBJ1-2; no firm D call. The CDR3 totals 13 residues. Germline lookup yields CDR1 MGHDK and CDR2 SYGVNS. In DNA, the CDR3 is TGTGCCGGCAGTGAATTGAGTAACTATGGCTACACCTTC. Amino acid sequence: CAGSELSNYGYTF.

The J gene is TRBJ1-6, the V gene TRBV28, with 8 bases matching TRBD1. The CDR3 is 14 amino acids. The V and J ends lost 3 bases and 8 bases, in that order; junction bases with no gene match: 3. CDR1 MDHEN and CDR2 SYDVKM come from the germline V gene. Written as DNA, the CDR3 is TGTGCCAGCAGTTTGACAGGGGTGGATTCACCCCTCCACTTT. It is translated as CASSLTGVDSPLHF.

The table lists this clonotype with a few counts. CDR3 protein: CAYGGRGPSNQPQHF. CDR3 bases: TGTGCCTACGGGGGGCGAGGCCCCAGCAATCAGCCCCAGCATTTT. The rearrangement joins TRBV6-1 to TRBJ1-5; D may be TRBD1 (6 bases). Trimming took 11 bases from V and 1 from J, leaving 18 bases between them. The CDR3 has 15 residues. Germline CDR1 MNHNS, CDR2 SASEGT.

Only a few counts were recorded for this clonotype. The chain combines TRBV6-6 with TRBJ2-5; 7 bases align to TRBD1. Trimming took 5 bases from V and 4 from J; bases not matched to a gene: 7. The length of the CDR3 is 14 residues. Germline V gene lookup returns CDR1 MNHNY and CDR2 SVGAGI (reference sequence). The CDR3 spells CASSTNTGVETQYF. As DNA, the CDR3 is TGTGCCAGCAGTACCAATACAGGGGTAGAGACCCAGTACTTC.

DNA for the CDR3: TGTGCCAGCAGTCTAGAGACAGTGACTAATTCACCCCTCCACTTT. This encodes CASSLETVTNSPLHF. J is TRBJ1-6 and V is TRBV7-2, with TRBD1 as a possible D gene (5 bases). V was trimmed by 6 bases and J by 6 bases, leaving 15 bases between them. The CDR3 runs 15 residues. Germline CDR1 SGHTA, CDR2 FQGNSA.

This chain connects TRBV27 to TRBJ2-3, with 9 bases aligning to TRBD2. This CDR3 comprises 16 residues. Per the germline V gene, CDR1 is MNHEY and CDR2 is SMNVEV (reference sequence). V dropped 5 bases and J dropped 5; count of bases not matched to a gene: 11. The CDR3 nucleotides are TGTGCCAGCAGTCCCTGGCGGGAGGGCCGAGTAGATACGCAGTATTTT. It yields the protein CASSPWREGRVDTQYF.

This clonotype was seen a few times. This chain connects TRBV27 to TRBJ1-1; D remains unclear. Looked up from germline, CDR1 is MNHEY and CDR2 is SMNVEV (reference sequence). V was cut by 0 bases and J by 0 bases, with 11 bases left in between. The CDR3 contains 16 residues. In DNA, the CDR3 is TGTGCCAGCAGTTTATCGCGAGGACTGTTGAACACTGAAGCTTTCTTT. Protein: CASSLSRGLLNTEAFF.

This clonotype was observed a few times. The chain is built from TRBV19 and TRBJ1-1; TRBD1 aligns across 9 bases. There are 16 residues in the CDR3. With 5 bases clipped from V and 0 bases from J, the junction kept 7 bases outside the gene matches. Germline CDR1 is LNHDA and CDR2 is SQIVND (reference sequence). The CDR3 reads CASSARTGAMNTEAFF. The CDR3 DNA sequence: TGTGCCAGTAGTGCTCGGACAGGGGCCATGAACACTGAAGCTTTCTTT.

This clonotype appeared a few times. This rearrangement joins TRBV7-2 to TRBJ1-2; possibly TRBD1 for D (5 bases). V lost 11 bases and J lost 1, with 14 bases in between. The CDR3 is 13 amino acids. CDR1 SGHTA and CDR2 FQGNSA come from the germline V gene. Here the CDR3 DNA reads TGTGCCGCCCGGGGACGGAATAACTATGGCTACACCTTC. Translation: CAARGRNNYGYTF.

This clonotype has a count of ten or more. The chain has TRBV29-1 and TRBJ2-3; no clear D. CDR1 and CDR2 (germline): SQVTM, ANQGSEA. This CDR3 is 12 amino acids long. Trimming cost V 7 bases and J 1 base, with 9 bases left between them. CDR3 residues: CSADRGTDTQYF. The DNA for the CDR3 is TGCAGCGCTGACCGGGGCACAGATACGCAGTATTTT.